The 17 T cell receptor beta chains listed next were all sequenced from one sample in a study of cytomegalovirus exposure and HLA in healthy donors. The PCR employed 60 Vbeta primers together with 13 Jbeta primers. Measured with immunoSEQ multiplex PCR; TCRdb has only the in-frame clones, and not every one. Here the sample spans approximately 200,000 clones, about 77% being singletons. The sample taken for sequencing was PBMCs. These receptors were collected from a woman in her 30s in good health and CMV-seropositive.

This rearrangement joins TRBV4-2 to TRBJ2-1; TRBD1 is a possible D gene (6 bases). The germline V and J ends were trimmed by 2 bases and 14 bases, with 25 bases remaining between them. The germline V gene encodes CDR1 LGHNA and CDR2 YNFKEQ. This CDR3 has 16 amino acids. The CDR3, as DNA: TGTGCCAGCAGCCAAAACCGGGACAAACCTAAACCCAATAAGTTCTTC. It encodes CASSQNRDKPKPNKFF.

This clone was found a few times. The chain combines TRBV6-5 with TRBJ1-1, with D perhaps TRBD1 (5 bases). Per the germline V gene, CDR1 is MNHEY and CDR2 is SVGAGI. There are 12 residues in the CDR3. The V and J ends lost 8 bases and 5 bases respectively, with 12 bases between them. CDR3 nucleotide sequence: TGTGCCAGCGCGGGGTGGGGGACTGAAGCTTTCTTT. It is translated as CASAGWGTEAFF.

The chain employs TRBV4-1 and TRBJ2-7; D possibly corresponds to TRBD1 (6 bases). The CDR3 loop spans 16 amino acids. With 1 base removed from V and 3 bases from J, the gap between germline ends came to 16 bases. CDR1 MGHRA and CDR2 YSYEKL come from the germline V gene. In DNA form, the CDR3 reads TGCGCCAGCAGCCAAGGGCCCAACAGGGTTAGCTACGAGCAGTACTTC. Translation gives CASSQGPNRVSYEQYF.

This clone was observed a few times. The rearrangement joins TRBV5-1 to TRBJ2-7; weak D call: TRBD1 (5 bases). The germline CDR1 and CDR2 sequences are SGHRS and YFSETQ. The CDR3 length is 16 residues. Between the trimmed V and J ends, which lost 0 bases and 2 bases, there was a span of 15 bases. The CDR3 coding sequence is TGCGCCAGCAGCTTGGTCCAGGGTGGGCAGACCTACGAGCAGTACTTC. It encodes CASSLVQGGQTYEQYF.

The J gene is TRBJ1-6, the V gene TRBV11-2, with D possibly matching TRBD1 (6 bases). The germline gives CDR1 SGHAT, CDR2 FQNNGV. Trimming took off 1 base at V and 6 bases at J, with 7 bases between the two ends. The CDR3 is 14 amino acids. For the CDR3, the DNA is TGTGCCAGCAGCTTAGGGACAGTTAATTCACCCCTCCACTTT. This gives the protein CASSLGTVNSPLHF.

The chain couples TRBV6-1 to TRBJ1-1; D is unresolved. Germline assignment: CDR1 MNHNS and CDR2 SASEGT. This CDR3 is built from 14 residues. V was clipped by 5 bases and J by 2 bases, with 12 bases between them. The CDR3 sequence: CASSLEVINTEAFF. In nucleotides, the CDR3 is TGTGCCAGCAGTCTTGAGGTCATCAACACTGAAGCTTTCTTT.

This clone was seen a handful of times. The V gene is TRBV7-9, the J gene TRBJ2-7; D possibly corresponds to TRBD2 (6 bases). Germline loops: CDR1 SEHNR, CDR2 FQNEAQ (reference sequence). The CDR3 sequence is 17 residues long. The V end was cut by 4 bases, the J end by 0 bases, with 19 bases between. CDR3: CASSSPTGGENSYEQYF. CDR3 bases: TGTGCCAGCAGCTCCCCAACCGGCGGGGAGAACTCCTACGAGCAGTACTTC.

The chain couples TRBV5-1 to TRBJ2-1; no firm D call. The CDR3 extends over 12 amino acids. Germline values: CDR1 SGHRS, CDR2 YFSETQ. The V end was cut by 4 bases, the J end by 7 bases, with 9 bases between. CDR3 DNA: TGCGCCAGCAGCGCTGACGGGAATGAGCAGTTCTTC. It translates to CASSADGNEQFF. The complete variable domain, with remaining parts taken from reference TRBV5-1 and TRBJ2-1, reads KAGVTQTPRYLIKTRGQQVTLSCSPISGHRSVSWYQQTPGQGLQFLFEYFSETQRNKGNFPGRFSGRQFSNSRSEMNVSTLELGDSALYLCASSADGNEQFFGPGTRLTVL.

The V and J genes are TRBV6-1 and TRBJ1-2; 12 nucleotides agree with TRBD1. Unmatched junction bases numbered 9, after V lost 3 bases and J lost 7 bases. The CDR3 is made up of 16 amino acids. The germline CDR1 and CDR2 sequences are MNHNS and SASEGT. The CDR3 sequence is CASSDLRGQGAGGYTF. Here the CDR3 DNA reads TGTGCCAGCAGTGATTTGAGGGGACAGGGGGCAGGTGGCTACACCTTC.

J is TRBJ2-1 and V is TRBV28, with TRBD1 matching 7 bases. The length of the CDR3 is 12 residues. The germline V gene encodes CDR1 MDHEN and CDR2 SYDVKM. Unmatched junction bases numbered 10, after V lost 8 bases and J lost 12 bases. As DNA, the CDR3 is TGTGCCAGCTCCCTAACGGCAGGGGGGCAGTTCTTC. As protein: CASSLTAGGQFF.

The chain links TRBV5-6 to TRBJ2-7; a weak D match, TRBD1 (5 bases). V lost 0 bases and J lost 6, with 13 bases in between. CDR1 and CDR2 (germline): SGHDT, YYEEEE. The CDR3 is 14 amino acids. CDR3 loop: CASSLARDLGEQYF. In DNA form, the CDR3 reads TGTGCCAGCAGCTTGGCCAGGGATCTCGGCGAGCAGTACTTC.

As for this clone: Likely a read error: the CDR3 ends without its conserved phenylalanine or tryptophan. The limits of the CDR3 on the DNA are not certain, so only TCRdb's listed CDR3 is given. This sequence joins TRBV7-3 and TRBJ1-4. CDR1 SGHTA and CDR2 FQGTGA come from the germline V gene. The CDR3 sequence runs 9 residues, both termini included. CDR3 protein: CASSFPPGV.

The V and J genes are TRBV29-1 and TRBJ2-2; 8 bases agree with TRBD1. The V gene end was trimmed by 6 bases and the J gene end by 7 bases; junction bases not matched to a gene: 10. Germline V lookup: CDR1 SQVTM, CDR2 ANQGSEA. The CDR3 has 14 amino acids. The CDR3 DNA reads as TGCAGCGTCCCCGCCAGGGGGCAGGTCGGGGAGCTGTTTTTT. Translation gives CSVPARGQVGELFF.

This clone was recorded once. This chain uses TRBV19 with TRBJ2-3, with a tentative D call TRBD2 (6 bases). Trimming took 0 bases from V and 6 from J, leaving 13 bases between them. This CDR3 region has 15 residues. Per germline, CDR1 LNHDA and CDR2 SQIVND (reference sequence). DNA for the CDR3: TGTGCCAGTAGTATAGATCAGGACTACGGGGATACGCAGTATTTT. Its translation is CASSIDQDYGDTQYF.

The chain employs TRBV5-1 and TRBJ2-1, with 7 bases lining up with TRBD2. This CDR3 comprises 16 residues. J was trimmed by 8 bases and V by 0 bases; bases with no gene match: 11. Looked up from germline, CDR1 is SGHRS and CDR2 is YFSETQ. This chain's CDR3 is CASSLVGREIFHEQFF. In nucleotides, the CDR3 is TGCGCCAGCAGCTTGGTAGGGCGGGAGATCTTCCATGAGCAGTTCTTC.

The chain employs TRBV6-6 and TRBJ2-3; a possible D gene is TRBD2 (6 bases). V lost 2 bases, J lost 8 bases, and 11 bases lay in between. CDR3 length: 13 residues. In germline, CDR1 is MNHNY, CDR2 SVGAGI (reference sequence). The CDR3 reads CASSYRSGLTQYF. Here the CDR3 DNA reads TGTGCCAGCAGTTACCGAAGCGGGCTTACGCAGTATTTT.

The chain uses TRBV5-6 and TRBJ2-7; possibly TRBD1 for D (6 bases). Germline lookup yields CDR1 SGHDT and CDR2 YYEEEE. The CDR3 runs to 16 residues. Deletions cut 2 bases from V and 6 bases from J, with 21 bases between. CDR3 DNA sequence: TGTGCCAGCAGCTTTATCCGGGACACTTATTTATCCGAGCAGTACTTC. Protein sequence: CASSFIRDTYLSEQYF. Full variable domain (missing parts from reference TRBV5-6 and TRBJ2-7): DAGVTQSPTHLIKTRGQQVTLRCSPKSGHDTVSWYQQALGQGPQFIFQYYEEEERQRGNFPDRFSGHQFPNYSSELNVNALLLGDSALYLCASSFIRDTYLSEQYFGPGTRLTVT.